The sequence of this TCR beta chain was determined in a study of shared clonotypes between healthy human individuals. Per the germline V gene, CDR1 is MNHEY and CDR2 is SMNVEV (reference sequence). The length of the CDR3 is 14 residues. Trimming removed 5 bases from V and 2 bases from J, with 12 bases in between. TCRdb's table, derived via immunoSEQ multiplex PCR, lists solely in-frame clones and lacks some. Of roughly 2.1 million clones listed, more than 85% are singletons. CD45RO-negative cells were positively selected for CCR7, leaving out terminally differentiated effector memory CD45RA+ cells. This chain uses TRBV27 with TRBJ1-2; tentatively, D is TRBD1 (5 bases). Sequencing was done on a sample of naive CD8+ T cells from PBMCs. This TCR came from a man between 18 and 35 years old in good health. Some clones in this sample may be carry-over from other donors' samples. The CDR3 region is CASSPRGGNYGYTF. CDR3 sequence (DNA): TGTGCCAGCAGTCCCCGGGGGGGGAACTATGGCTACACCTTC.